This TCR beta chain is from a study of response to subunit inactivated influenza vaccine. TCRdb independently ran MiXCR on the RT-PCR reads; one entry per CDR3 protein. In the table there are fewer than 750,000 distinct CDR3 sequences, 14% of which are singletons. A remark on this clonotype: Its cognate antigen is unknown.

Per germline, CDR1 SGHAT and CDR2 FQNNGV. This CDR3 has 15 amino acids. Trimming stripped 4 bases from V and 0 bases from J, with 11 bases between. Study results and caveats: After each seasonal influenza vaccination, few new T cells are recruited, the authors suggested.

The sequence came from a man between 45 and 60 years old who received an inactivated influenza vaccine. J is TRBJ2-3 and V is TRBV11-2, with D perhaps matching TRBD1 (7 bases). Sequencing used PBMCs from blood, obtained 11 to 12 days after vaccination. The CDR3 loop reads CASSSGGYSTDTQYF. DNA for the CDR3: TGTGCCAGCAGCTCAGGGGGGTATAGCACAGATACGCAGTATTTT.